This entry lists 5 T cell receptor beta chains sequenced from one sample in a study of shared clonotypes between healthy human individuals. Terminally differentiated effector memory CD45RA+ cells were left out of the naive CD8 fraction, which was CD45RO-negative and positively selected for CCR7. Libraries were prepared by immunoSEQ multiplex PCR; TCRdb keeps only in-frame clonotypes and omits some of them. Among approximately 600,000 clones listed, 95% were seen once. Sequencing input: naive CD8+ T cells sorted from blood. The receptors were gathered from a woman aged 25 to 39 in good health.

The rearrangement links TRBV15 to TRBJ2-7; the D gene is possibly TRBD1 (5 bases). The CDR3 totals 14 residues. V lost 5 bases, J lost 5 bases, and 16 bases lay in between. Looked up from germline, CDR1 is LNHNV and CDR2 is YYDKDF (reference sequence). The DNA for the CDR3 is TGTGCCACCAGCCTTGGGCCCGAAGGGGACGAGCAGTACTTC. It specifies CATSLGPEGDEQYF.

About this clone: Other DNA sequences in this specimen translate into the identical CDR3. V is TRBV30 and J is TRBJ2-3, with D perhaps assigned TRBD1 or TRBD2 (6 bases each). CDR3 length: 13 amino acids. Between the trimmed V and J ends, which lost 0 bases and 6 bases, there was a span of 10 bases. Germline loops: CDR1 GTSNPN, CDR2 SVGIG (reference sequence). CDR3 nucleotide sequence: TGTGCCTGGAGTGTTGGAGGGGGGGATACGCAGTATTTT. Translated: CAWSVGGGDTQYF.

Remarks on this clone: The identical CDR3 is also encoded by other nucleotide sequences in the sample. V usage is TRBV7-9 and J usage is TRBJ1-2; D not resolved. V was cut by 1 base and J by 1 base, with 4 bases left in between. Looked up from germline, CDR1 is SEHNR and CDR2 is FQNEAQ (reference sequence). The CDR3 runs 13 residues. In DNA form, the CDR3 reads TGTGCCAGCAGCTTAGACAGTAACTATGGCTACACCTTC. It codes for CASSLDSNYGYTF.

The CDR3 spells CASSLVGIWAYEQYF. The CDR3 region has the DNA TGTGCCAGCAGCTTAGTGGGCATCTGGGCCTACGAGCAGTACTTC. This rearrangement joins TRBV7-9 to TRBJ2-7; no clear D gene. Per germline, CDR1 SEHNR and CDR2 FQNEAQ (reference sequence). CDR3 size: 15 residues. With 1 base removed from V and 2 bases from J, the gap between germline ends came to 12 bases.

The chain is built from TRBV19 and TRBJ1-5; D is uncertain. V lost 1 base and J lost 6, with 4 bases in between. This CDR3 region has 12 residues. Germline values: CDR1 LNHDA, CDR2 SQIVND (reference sequence). The CDR3 nucleotides read TGTGCCAGTAGTATAGCAACTCAGCCCCAGCATTTT. It encodes CASSIATQPQHF.